This entry lists 14 T cell receptor beta chains sequenced from one sample in a study of identical twins. TCRdb analysed the 5' RACE reads with MiXCR anew, one entry per CDR3 protein. The sample includes 130,000 to 150,000 distinct CDR3 sequences, 3.5% of them seen just once. Source material: memory T cells sorted from blood. All receptors derive from a man between 18 and 29 years old in good health.

This clonotype appeared many times. The V call is TRBV10-3, the J call TRBJ2-7; no clear D. Germline lookup yields CDR1 ENHRY and CDR2 SYGVKD. The CDR3 has 14 residues. Deletions cut 2 bases from V and 5 bases from J, with 13 bases between. The DNA for the CDR3 is TGTGCCATCAGTGAGGTCGCCAGGAACCACGAGCAGTACTTC. Protein: CAISEVARNHEQYF.

This clonotype was detected many times. The rearrangement uses TRBV6-1 and TRBJ2-3, with D unresolved. The germline CDR1 and CDR2 sequences are MNHNS and SASEGT. With 1 base removed from V and 11 bases from J, the gap between germline ends came to 10 bases. This CDR3 comprises 12 residues. In nucleotides, the CDR3 is TGTGCCAGCAGTGAAGACCTCCACGGGCAGTATTTT. Protein product: CASSEDLHGQYF.

This clonotype came up once. Here the CDR3 reads CASTSAWRENNEQFF. CDR3 DNA: TGTGCCAGCACCTCCGCCTGGCGGGAGAACAATGAGCAGTTCTTC. V is TRBV11-3 and J is TRBJ2-1, with 7 bases that match TRBD2. In germline, CDR1 is SGHNT, CDR2 YENEEA. The V and J ends lost 7 bases and 5 bases, in that order; junction bases with no gene match: 11. The CDR3 consists of 15 residues.

This clonotype appeared many times. The chain couples TRBV11-1 to TRBJ2-6; D may be TRBD2 (6 bases). CDR3 length: 18 residues. V shed 6 bases and J shed 3 bases, with 21 bases lying between them. Germline V gene data show CDR1 as SGHAT and CDR2 as FQDESV (reference sequence). The CDR3 region is CASRDGGLPRSGANVLTF. The CDR3 DNA follows: TGTGCCAGCAGGGACGGGGGATTGCCGAGGAGTGGGGCCAACGTCCTGACTTTC. Supplemented by reference TRBV11-1 and TRBJ2-6, the full variable domain reads EAEVAQSPRYKITEKSQAVAFWCDPISGHATLYWYRQILGQGPELLVQFQDESVVDDSQLPKDRFSAERLKGVDSTLKIQPAELGDSAMYLCASRDGGLPRSGANVLTFGAGSRLTVL.

This clonotype has ten or more counts. V and J are TRBV12-3 or TRBV12-4 and TRBJ1-4; D is possibly TRBD1 (6 bases). CDR3 size: 14 residues. With 5 bases removed from V and 7 bases from J, the gap between germline ends came to 14 bases. In nucleotides, the CDR3 is TGTGCCAGCAGTAAACGGGGGCGCGGTGAAAAACTGTTTTTT. It translates to CASSKRGRGEKLFF.

This clonotype was detected ten times or more. The chain has TRBV3-1 and TRBJ2-1; weak D call: TRBD2 (6 bases). Germline V gene data show CDR1 as LGHDT and CDR2 as YNNKEL (reference sequence). Between the trimmed V and J ends, which lost 1 base and 13 bases, there was a span of 11 bases. This CDR3 has 12 residues. For the CDR3, the DNA is TGTGCCAGCAGCCAAGCGCAGGGAGGACAGTTCTTC. Its protein product is CASSQAQGGQFF.

This clonotype was detected a few times. The genes are TRBV2 and TRBJ2-7; 13 nucleotides line up with TRBD2. Trimming at V came to 7 bases and at J to 6 bases, leaving 6 bases not matched to a gene. The CDR3 extends over 14 amino acids. Germline CDR1 SNHLY, CDR2 FYNNEI. CDR3 loop: CASTWTSGSSEQYF. DNA for the CDR3: TGTGCCAGCACCTGGACTAGCGGGAGTTCCGAGCAGTACTTC.

The sample holds many counts of this clonotype. CDR3 amino acids: CASSQDRRQPQYV. The CDR3 DNA sequence: TGCGCCAGCAGCCAAGATCGGAGACAACCACAGTACGTC. V is TRBV4-1 and J is TRBJ2-7; D is ambiguous. The V end was cut by 0 bases, the J end by 10 bases, with 13 bases between. Germline V lookup: CDR1 MGHRA, CDR2 YSYEKL. The CDR3 spans 13 residues.

The rearrangement joins TRBV4-3 to TRBJ2-1, with 8 nucleotides matching TRBD2. The CDR3 totals 14 residues. The V gene end was trimmed by 6 bases and the J gene end by 8 bases; junction bases not matched to a gene: 9. CDR1 and CDR2 (germline): LGHNA, YSLEER. This CDR3 reads CASRRKAGVDEQFF. The CDR3 DNA reads TGCGCCAGCAGGCGCAAAGCGGGAGTCGATGAGCAGTTCTTC.

This clonotype was seen ten or more times. The rearrangement joins TRBV5-6 to TRBJ2-5, with a possible D match to TRBD2 (5 bases). Looked up from germline, CDR1 is SGHDT and CDR2 is YYEEEE. This CDR3 region has 15 residues. Trimming shortened V by 0 bases and J by 3 bases, and 12 bases separated the two germline ends. The CDR3 DNA is TGTGCCAGCAGCTTGGGCGGGTTTGCGAAAGAGACCCAGTACTTC. This translates into CASSLGGFAKETQYF.

This clonotype was seen repeatedly, ten times or more. The V gene is TRBV5-1, the J gene TRBJ1-5; perhaps TRBD1 as D (6 bases). Trimming left V 0 bases short and J 0 bases short, with 7 bases between. The V gene's germline CDR1 is SGHRS and CDR2 YFSETQ. The CDR3 extends over 15 amino acids. The CDR3 reads CASSLGQVSNQPQHF. The CDR3 nucleotides read TGCGCCAGCAGCTTGGGACAGGTTAGCAATCAGCCCCAGCATTTT.

In its sample, this clonotype was seen a few times. The gene calls are TRBV30 and TRBJ1-2, with TRBD1 as a possible D gene (5 bases). Trimming took off 6 bases at V and 4 bases at J, with 9 bases between the two ends. The CDR3 spans 11 residues. The V gene's germline CDR1 is GTSNPN and CDR2 SVGIG (reference sequence). CDR3 bases: TGTGCCTGCCGACAGTCCTATGGCTACACCTTC. Translating it yields CACRQSYGYTF.

This clonotype was picked up many times. The chain links TRBV29-1 to TRBJ2-5; D gene ambiguous. The CDR3 consists of 10 residues. CDR1 and CDR2 from the germline V gene are SQVTM and ANQGSEA. Trimming removed 6 bases from V and 14 bases from J, with 16 bases in between. The CDR3 DNA follows: TGCAGCGTCTTAACCCCGGAAGAATACTTC. As protein: CSVLTPEEYF.

This clonotype was detected only a few times. This rearrangement joins TRBV6-2 or TRBV6-3 to TRBJ2-1; D remains ambiguous. V lost 6 bases and J lost 5, with 8 bases in between. Germline V gene data show CDR1 as MNHEY and CDR2 as SVGEGT. This CDR3 is built from 12 residues. As DNA, the CDR3 is TGTGCCAGCAGCCACCAAAACAATGAGCAGTTCTTC. The encoded protein is CASSHQNNEQFF.